This T cell receptor beta chain was sequenced during a study of tumor-infiltrating lymphocytes in primary liver carcinoma. Study-level findings and limits: Tumor-adjacent and tumor-blood pairs displayed less overlap than did pairs of tumor regions. Roughly 7.5-25% of top clones, and no more, occurred in all five tumor regions.

This clonotype was seen ten or more times. What it recognizes is unknown. CDR1 and CDR2 (germline): SGHDN, FVKESK. V lost 2 bases to trimming and J lost 0 bases; unmatched junction nucleotides: 8. The CDR3 loop spans 18 amino acids. Priming with a constant-region primer yielded TCR beta cDNA from about 540 ng total RNA. Researchers made the TCR beta libraries by running three nested multiplex PCR rounds with slightly modified ARM-PCR. Both of the initial two PCR rounds ran for about 11 cycles and employed TRBV1-TRBV30 forward primers alongside a C-beta reverse primer. MiXCR, applied by TCRdb to the multiplex PCR reads, yields one record per CDR3 protein. The repertoire holds 84,000 or so distinct CDR3 sequences, with 60% to 75% as singletons. Joint extraction of RNA and DNA used about 17-33 mg of bulk tissue that was unsorted.

This TCR derives from a man aged 40-55 years with primary liver carcinoma and hepatitis B virus infection. This rearrangement joins TRBV14 to TRBJ2-7, with 12 bases that match TRBD2. The sample comprised liver tumor tissue from sampling region 1. Specified subset: tumor region T1, superior pole. CDR3 residues: CASSQRLAGVLRSYEQYF. As DNA, the CDR3 is TGTGCCAGCAGCCAAAGACTAGCGGGAGTCTTACGCTCCTACGAGCAGTACTTC.